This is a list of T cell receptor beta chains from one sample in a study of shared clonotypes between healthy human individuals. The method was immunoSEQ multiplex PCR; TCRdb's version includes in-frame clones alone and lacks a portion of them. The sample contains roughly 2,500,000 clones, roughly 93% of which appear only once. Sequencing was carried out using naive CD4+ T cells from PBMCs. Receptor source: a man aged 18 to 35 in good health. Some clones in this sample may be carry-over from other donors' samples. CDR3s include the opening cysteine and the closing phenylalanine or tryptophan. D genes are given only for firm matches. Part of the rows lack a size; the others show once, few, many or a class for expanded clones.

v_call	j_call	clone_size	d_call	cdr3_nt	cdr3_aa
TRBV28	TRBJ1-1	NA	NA	TGTGCCAGCTCTAGGTGGGGGGGTTGGACTGAAGCTTTCTTT	CASSRWGGWTEAFF
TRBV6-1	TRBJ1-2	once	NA	TGTGCCAGCAGTTTGACAGGAGCAAGTGGCTACACCTTC	CASSLTGASGYTF
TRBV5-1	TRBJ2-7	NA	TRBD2	TGCGCCAGCAGCTTGTCAGCTAGCGGGGGGAGCTACGAGCAGTACTTC	CASSLSASGGSYEQYF
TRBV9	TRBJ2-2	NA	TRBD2	TGTGCCAGCAGCGTAGCTAAGCGGGAGAACACCGGGGAGCTGTTTTTT	CASSVAKRENTGELFF
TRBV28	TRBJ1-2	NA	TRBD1	TGTGCCAGCAGGACGACAGGGCTCTATGGCTACACCTTC	CASRTTGLYGYTF
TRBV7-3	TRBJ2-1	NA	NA	TGTGCCAGCAGCTTAGTCTTTAGTCGGGATGAGCAGTTCTTC	CASSLVFSRDEQFF
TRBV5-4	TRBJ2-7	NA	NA	TGTGCCAGCAGCGCCGACGGCCCCTACGAGCAGTACTTC	CASSADGPYEQYF
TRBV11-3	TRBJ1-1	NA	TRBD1	TGTGCCAGCAGCTCCGGACAGGGAGGCACTGAAGCTTTCTTT	CASSSGQGGTEAFF
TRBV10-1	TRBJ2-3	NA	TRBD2	TGCGCCAGCAGTGAAGCGGGAGCTGGCACAGATACGCAGTATTTT	CASSEAGAGTDTQYF
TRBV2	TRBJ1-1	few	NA	TGTGCCAGCAGCGAAGAACTAATAGGAGCTTTCTTT	CASSEELIGAFF
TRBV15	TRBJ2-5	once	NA	TGTGCCACCAGCAGACGCTCCGGCGGAGAAGAGACCCAGTACTTC	CATSRRSGGEETQYF
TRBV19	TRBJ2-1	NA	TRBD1	TGTGCCAGTAGTGCCCACGACAGGGTCTCCTACAATGAGCAGTTCTTC	CASSAHDRVSYNEQFF
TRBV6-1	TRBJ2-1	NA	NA	TGTGCCAGCAGTGATTGGACCAAGAGGAATGAGCAGTTCTTC	CASSDWTKRNEQFF
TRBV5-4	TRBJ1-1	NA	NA	TGTGCCAGCAGCCGAGGCATCGGGACGGAGAACACTGAAGCTTTCTTT	CASSRGIGTENTEAFF
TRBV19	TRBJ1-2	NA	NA	TGTGCCAGCCACTTCAGGGGCAAAGGGGACCTCTATGGCTACACCTTC	CASHFRGKGDLYGYTF
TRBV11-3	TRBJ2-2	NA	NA	TGTGCCAGCAGCCGGCAAGCCGGGCTCACCGGGGAGCTGTTTTTT	CASSRQAGLTGELFF